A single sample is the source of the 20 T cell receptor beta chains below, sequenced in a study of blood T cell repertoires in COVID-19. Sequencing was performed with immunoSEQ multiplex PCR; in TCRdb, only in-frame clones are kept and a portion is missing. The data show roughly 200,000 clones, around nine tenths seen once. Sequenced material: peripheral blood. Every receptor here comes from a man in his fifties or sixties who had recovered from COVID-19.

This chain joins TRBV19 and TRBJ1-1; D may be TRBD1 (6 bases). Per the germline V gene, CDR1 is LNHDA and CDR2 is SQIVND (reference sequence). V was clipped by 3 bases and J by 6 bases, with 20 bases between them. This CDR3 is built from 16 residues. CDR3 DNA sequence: TGTGCCAGTAGTATTTTAGGGGACATACCAAACTCTGAAGCTTTCTTT. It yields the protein CASSILGDIPNSEAFF.

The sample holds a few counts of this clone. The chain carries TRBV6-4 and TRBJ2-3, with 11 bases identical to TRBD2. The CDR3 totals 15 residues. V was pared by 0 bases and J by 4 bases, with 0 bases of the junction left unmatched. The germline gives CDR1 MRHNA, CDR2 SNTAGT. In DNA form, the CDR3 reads TGTGCCAGCAGTGACTCTAGCGGGGGGGCAGATACGCAGTATTTT. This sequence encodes CASSDSSGGADTQYF.

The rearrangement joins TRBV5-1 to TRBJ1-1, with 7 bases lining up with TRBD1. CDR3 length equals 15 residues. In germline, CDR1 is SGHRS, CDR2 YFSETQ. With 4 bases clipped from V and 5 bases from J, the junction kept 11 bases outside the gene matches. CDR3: CASSNRPGGGTEAFF. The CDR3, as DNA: TGCGCCAGCAGCAACCGTCCAGGGGGTGGAACTGAAGCTTTCTTT.

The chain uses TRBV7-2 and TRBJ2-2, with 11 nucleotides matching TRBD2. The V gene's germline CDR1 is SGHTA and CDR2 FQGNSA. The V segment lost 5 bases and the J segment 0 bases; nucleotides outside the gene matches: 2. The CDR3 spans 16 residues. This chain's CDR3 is CASSTGLAANTGELFF. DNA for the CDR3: TGTGCCAGCAGCACGGGACTAGCGGCGAACACCGGGGAGCTGTTTTTT.

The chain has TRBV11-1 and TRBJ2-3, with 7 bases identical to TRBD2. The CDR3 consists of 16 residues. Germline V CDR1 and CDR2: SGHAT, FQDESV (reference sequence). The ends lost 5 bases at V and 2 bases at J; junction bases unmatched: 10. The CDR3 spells CASSPRGAGITDTQYF. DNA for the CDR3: TGTGCCAGCAGCCCTCGAGGAGCGGGGATCACAGATACGCAGTATTTT.

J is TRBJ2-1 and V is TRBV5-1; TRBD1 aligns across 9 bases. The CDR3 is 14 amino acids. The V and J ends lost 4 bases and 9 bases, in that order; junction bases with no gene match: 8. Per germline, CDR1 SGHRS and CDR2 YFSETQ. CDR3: CASSIDRGVGEQFF. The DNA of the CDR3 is TGCGCCAGCAGCATAGACAGGGGGGTAGGTGAGCAGTTCTTC.

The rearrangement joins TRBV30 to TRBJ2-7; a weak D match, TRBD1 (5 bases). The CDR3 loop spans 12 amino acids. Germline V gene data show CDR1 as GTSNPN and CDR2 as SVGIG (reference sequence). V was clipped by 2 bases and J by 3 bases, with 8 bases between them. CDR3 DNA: TGTGCCTGGAGTCCGGACATCTACGAGCAGTACTTC. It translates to CAWSPDIYEQYF. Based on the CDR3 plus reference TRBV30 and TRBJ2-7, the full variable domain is SQTIHQWPATLVQPVGSPLSLECTVEGTSNPNLYWYRQAAGRGLQLLFYSVGIGQISSEVPQNLSASRPQDRQFILSSKKLLLSDSGFYLCAWSPDIYEQYFGPGTRLTVT.

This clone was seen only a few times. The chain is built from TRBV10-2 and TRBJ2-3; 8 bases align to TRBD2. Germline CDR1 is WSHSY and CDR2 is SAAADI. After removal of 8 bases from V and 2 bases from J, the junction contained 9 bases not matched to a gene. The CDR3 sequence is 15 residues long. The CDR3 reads CASLSGAGVTDTQYF. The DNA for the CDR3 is TGCGCCAGCCTCTCGGGAGCGGGAGTCACAGATACGCAGTATTTT.

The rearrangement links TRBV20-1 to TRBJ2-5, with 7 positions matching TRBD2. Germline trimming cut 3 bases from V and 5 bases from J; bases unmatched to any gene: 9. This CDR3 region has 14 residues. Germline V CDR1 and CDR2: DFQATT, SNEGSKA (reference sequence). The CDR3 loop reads CSASALADGETQYF. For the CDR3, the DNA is TGCAGTGCTAGTGCCCTAGCGGATGGGGAGACCCAGTACTTC.

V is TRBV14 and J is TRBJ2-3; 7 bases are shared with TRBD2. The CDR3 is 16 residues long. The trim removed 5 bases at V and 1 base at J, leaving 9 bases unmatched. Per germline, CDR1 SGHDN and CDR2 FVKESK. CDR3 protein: CASSFQTSSGTDTQYF. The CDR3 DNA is TGTGCCAGCAGCTTCCAGACTAGCTCTGGCACAGATACGCAGTATTTT.

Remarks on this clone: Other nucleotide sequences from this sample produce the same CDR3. DNA for the CDR3: TGCGCCAGCAGCTTGGGAGGACAGGGGAACGAAAAACTGTTTTTT. Encoded protein: CASSLGGQGNEKLFF. The chain links TRBV5-1 to TRBJ1-4; 9 bases match TRBD1. The CDR3 covers 15 residues. The germline V gene encodes CDR1 SGHRS and CDR2 YFSETQ. Trimming removed 0 bases from V and 8 bases from J; junction bases left unmatched: 5.

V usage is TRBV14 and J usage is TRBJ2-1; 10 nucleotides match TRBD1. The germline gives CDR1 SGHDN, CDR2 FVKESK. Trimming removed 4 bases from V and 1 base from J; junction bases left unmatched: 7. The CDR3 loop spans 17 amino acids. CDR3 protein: CASSPDRGRGSYNEQFF. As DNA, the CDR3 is TGTGCCAGCAGCCCCGACAGGGGGCGAGGGTCCTACAATGAGCAGTTCTTC.

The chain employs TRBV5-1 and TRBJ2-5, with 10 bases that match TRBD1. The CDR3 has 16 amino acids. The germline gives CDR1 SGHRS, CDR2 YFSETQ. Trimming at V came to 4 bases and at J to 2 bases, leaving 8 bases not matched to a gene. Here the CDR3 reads CASSIGTGVGQETQYF. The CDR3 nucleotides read TGCGCCAGCAGCATAGGGACAGGGGTGGGGCAAGAGACCCAGTACTTC.

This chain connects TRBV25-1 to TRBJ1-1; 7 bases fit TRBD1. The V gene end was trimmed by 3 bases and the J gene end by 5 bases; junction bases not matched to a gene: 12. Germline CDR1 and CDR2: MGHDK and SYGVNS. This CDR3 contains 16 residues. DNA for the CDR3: TGTGCCAGCAGTGACCCGCATGAGGCAGGGGGGACTGAAGCTTTCTTT. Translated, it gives CASSDPHEAGGTEAFF.

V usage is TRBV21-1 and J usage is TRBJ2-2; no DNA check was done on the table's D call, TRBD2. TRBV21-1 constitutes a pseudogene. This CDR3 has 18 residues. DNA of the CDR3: TGTGCCAGCAGCATCGTAACTAGCGGGAGTCCGGGGACCGGGGAGCTGTTTTTT. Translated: CASSIVTSGSPGTGELFF.

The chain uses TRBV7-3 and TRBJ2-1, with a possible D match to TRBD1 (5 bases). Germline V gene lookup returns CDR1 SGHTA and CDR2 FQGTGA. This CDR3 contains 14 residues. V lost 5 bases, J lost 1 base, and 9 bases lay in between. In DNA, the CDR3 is TGTGCCAGCAGCGCCAGGGCGTCCTACAATGAGCAGTTCTTC. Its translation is CASSARASYNEQFF.

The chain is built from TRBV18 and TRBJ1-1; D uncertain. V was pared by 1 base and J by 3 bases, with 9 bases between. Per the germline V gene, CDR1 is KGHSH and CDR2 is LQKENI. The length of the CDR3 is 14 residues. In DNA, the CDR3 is TGTGCCAGCTCACCACAGGGAGTAGACACTGAAGCTTTCTTT. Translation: CASSPQGVDTEAFF. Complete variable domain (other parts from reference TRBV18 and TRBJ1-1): NAGVMQNPRHLVRRRGQEARLRCSPMKGHSHVYWYRQLPEEGLKFMVYLQKENIIDESGMPKERFSAEFPKEGPSILRIQQVVRGDSAAYFCASSPQGVDTEAFFGQGTRLTVV.

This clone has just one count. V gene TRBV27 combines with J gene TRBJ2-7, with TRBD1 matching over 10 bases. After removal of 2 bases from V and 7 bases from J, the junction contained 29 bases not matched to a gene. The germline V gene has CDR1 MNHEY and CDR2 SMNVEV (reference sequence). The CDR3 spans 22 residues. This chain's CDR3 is CASSLKWWAGQGPLARGREQYF. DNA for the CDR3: TGTGCCAGCAGTTTAAAGTGGTGGGCGGGACAGGGGCCTCTAGCGAGGGGTAGGGAGCAGTACTTC.

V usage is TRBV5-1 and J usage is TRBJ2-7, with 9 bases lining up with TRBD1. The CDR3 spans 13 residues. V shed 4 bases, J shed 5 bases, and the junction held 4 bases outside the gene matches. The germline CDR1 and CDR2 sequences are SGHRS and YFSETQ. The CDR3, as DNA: TGCGCCAGCAGCCGGGACAGGGTTGACGAGCAGTACTTC. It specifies CASSRDRVDEQYF.

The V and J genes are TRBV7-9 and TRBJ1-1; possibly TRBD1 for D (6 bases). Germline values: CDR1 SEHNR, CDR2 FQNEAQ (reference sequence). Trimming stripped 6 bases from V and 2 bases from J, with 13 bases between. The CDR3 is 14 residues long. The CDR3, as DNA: TGTGCCAGCAGACGAGAGGGGGACAACACTGAAGCTTTCTTT. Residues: CASRREGDNTEAFF.